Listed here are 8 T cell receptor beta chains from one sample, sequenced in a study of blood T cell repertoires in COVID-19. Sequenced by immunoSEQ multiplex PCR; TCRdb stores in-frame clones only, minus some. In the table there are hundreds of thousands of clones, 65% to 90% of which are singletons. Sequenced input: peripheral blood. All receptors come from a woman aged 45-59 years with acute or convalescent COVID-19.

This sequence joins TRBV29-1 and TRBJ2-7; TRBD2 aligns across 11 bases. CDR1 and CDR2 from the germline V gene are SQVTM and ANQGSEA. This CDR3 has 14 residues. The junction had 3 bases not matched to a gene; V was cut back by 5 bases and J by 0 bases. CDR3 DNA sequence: TGCAGCGTTTATAGCGGGGGGGTCTCCTACGAGCAGTACTTC. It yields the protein CSVYSGGVSYEQYF.

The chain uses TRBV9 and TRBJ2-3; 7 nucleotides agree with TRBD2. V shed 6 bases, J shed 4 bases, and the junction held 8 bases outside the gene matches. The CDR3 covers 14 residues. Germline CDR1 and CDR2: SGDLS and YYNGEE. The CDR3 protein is CASTLGGSADTQYF. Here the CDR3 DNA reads TGTGCCAGCACCCTCGGGGGGAGCGCAGATACGCAGTATTTT. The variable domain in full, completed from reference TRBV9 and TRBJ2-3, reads DSGVTQTPKHLITATGQRVTLRCSPRSGDLSVYWYQQSLDQGLQFLIQYYNGEERAKGNILERFSAQQFPDLHSELNLSSLELGDSALYFCASTLGGSADTQYFGPGTRLTVL.

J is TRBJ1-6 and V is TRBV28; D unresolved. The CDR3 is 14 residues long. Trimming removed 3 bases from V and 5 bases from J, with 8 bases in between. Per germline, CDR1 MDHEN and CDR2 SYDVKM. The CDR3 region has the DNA TGTGCCAGCAGTTTTCCCGCGGATAATTCACCCCTCCACTTT. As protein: CASSFPADNSPLHF.

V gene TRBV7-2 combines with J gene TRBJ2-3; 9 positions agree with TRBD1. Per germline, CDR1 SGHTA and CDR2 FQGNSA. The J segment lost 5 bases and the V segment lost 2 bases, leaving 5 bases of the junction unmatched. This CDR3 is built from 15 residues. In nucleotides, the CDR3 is TGTGCCAGCAGCTTATCCCGACAGGGGGGAGATACGCAGTATTTT. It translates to CASSLSRQGGDTQYF.

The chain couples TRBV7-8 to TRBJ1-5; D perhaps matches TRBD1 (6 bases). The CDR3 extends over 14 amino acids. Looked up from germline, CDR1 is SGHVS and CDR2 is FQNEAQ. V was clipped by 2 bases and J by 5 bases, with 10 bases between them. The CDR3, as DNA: TGTGCCAGCAGCTTATCAGGGGAACATCAGCCCCAGCATTTT. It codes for CASSLSGEHQPQHF.

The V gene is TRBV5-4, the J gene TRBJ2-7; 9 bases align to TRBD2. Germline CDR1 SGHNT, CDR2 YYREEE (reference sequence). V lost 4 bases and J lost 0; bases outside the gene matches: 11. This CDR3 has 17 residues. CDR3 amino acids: CASSPSILAGTSYEQYF. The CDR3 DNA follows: TGTGCCAGCAGCCCCTCGATTCTAGCGGGGACCTCCTACGAGCAGTACTTC.

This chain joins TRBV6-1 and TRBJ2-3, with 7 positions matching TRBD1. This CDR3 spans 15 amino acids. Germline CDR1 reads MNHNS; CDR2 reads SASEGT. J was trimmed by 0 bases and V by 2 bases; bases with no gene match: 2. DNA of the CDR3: TGTGCCAGCAGTGAAACAGGGGTTAGCACAGATACGCAGTATTTT. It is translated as CASSETGVSTDTQYF.

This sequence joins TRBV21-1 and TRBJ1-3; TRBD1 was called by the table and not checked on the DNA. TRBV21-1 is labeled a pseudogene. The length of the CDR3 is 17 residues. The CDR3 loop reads CASSCSGQGSKGNTIYF. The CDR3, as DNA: TGTGCCAGCAGCTGTTCTGGACAGGGATCGAAGGGAAACACCATATATTTT.